This entry features one TCR beta chain sequence. These data come from a study of blood T cell repertoires in COVID-19. Overall study context: Donors in Cohort 3 counted as recovered after two negative PCRs, clearance, or symptom resolution. Sources were T cells, B-cell-depleted T cells, or PBMCs; the material itself was cDNA or gDNA.

From germline, CDR1 is GTSNPN and CDR2 SVGIG (reference sequence). The CDR3 has 14 residues. J gave up 10 bases and V 3 bases, and 12 bases lay outside the gene matches. Cohort allocation depended upon clinical history that participants reported. Per the original data handling: Reference gene primer amplification gave nucleated cell count estimates. Repertoires were generated with immunoSEQ multiplex PCR, while TCRdb's copy carries only in-frame clones and drops some. That table gives V, J and clone size, and the DNA gave D and trimming. The table has approximately 360,000 clones, around 87% seen once.

This clonotype was obtained from a man aged 40-49 years in a cohort exposed to, infected with or recovered from COVID-19 (not recorded which). The chain recombines TRBV30 with TRBJ1-2, with TRBD1 identical over 9 bases. The sequencing input was PBMCs or T cells enriched from blood (not recorded which). CDR3 nucleotide sequence: TGTGCCTGGAGCTTAACCGGGACAGGGTATCCCTACACCTTC. Its protein is CAWSLTGTGYPYTF.